This T cell receptor beta chain was found in a study of blood T cell repertoires in COVID-19. Background on the study: The United States, Italy and Spain provided the acute and convalescent COVID-19 samples. T cells, B-cell-depleted T cells, or PBMCs provided the cDNA or gDNA that served as material.

The authors' processing: Reference gene primers were amplified, and this amplification served to estimate nucleated cell counts. Using immunoSEQ multiplex PCR, the repertoire was profiled, and TCRdb retains in-frame clones only, with some absent. D and trimming come from the DNA, and the V and J calls and clone size come from that table. This table has about 180,000 clones, roughly 80% appearing once. The V gene's germline CDR1 is SEHNR and CDR2 FQNEAQ (reference sequence). V shed 4 bases and J 6 bases; nucleotides not matched to a gene: 2. The CDR3 has 15 amino acids. Seattle patients were enrolled during active infection and followed longitudinally.

The V gene is TRBV7-9, the J gene TRBJ2-2; TRBD2 aligns across 13 bases. The clonotype comes from a woman in her 70s with COVID-19, enrolled during active disease. Material for sequencing was peripheral blood. Written as DNA, the CDR3 is TGTGCCAGCAGCTCACTAGCGGGAGGGGCCGGGGAGCTGTTTTTT. This translates into CASSSLAGGAGELFF.